Listed below are T cell receptor beta chains from one sample, sequenced in a study of T cell responses to AZD1222 COVID-19 vaccine. TCRdb keeps only in-frame clones here, not all; method: immunoSEQ multiplex PCR. The sample yields approximately 76,000 clones, roughly four fifths seen once. This specimen consisted of peripheral blood, obtained on day 0 of AZD1222 vaccination. These receptors came from an adult in good health. CDR3s include the opening cysteine and the closing phenylalanine or tryptophan. A D gene is named only where the DNA matches it firmly. Not every row has a clone size; where given, it reads once, few, many or a size class.

. | . | TRBJ1-6 | TRBV27 | TGTGCCAGCACCCGACCTGGCGCCGAAATCTCACCCCTCCACTTT | CASTRPGAEISPLHF
TRBD2 | once | TRBJ2-1 | TRBV29-1 | TGCAGCGGGAGGACTAGCGGGAATGAGCAGTTCTTC | CSGRTSGNEQFF
. | once | TRBJ2-6 | TRBV3-1/TRBV3-2 | TGTGCCAGCACCCTGGCCGGGGACCGGAGTGGGGCCAACGTCCTGACTTTC | CASTLAGDRSGANVLTF
. | . | TRBJ2-7 | TRBV30 | TGTGCCTGGGCCTCCTTAGGGCTATCCTACGAGCAGTACTTC | CAWASLGLSYEQYF
. | . | TRBJ2-5 | TRBV2 | TGTGCCAGCAGTTGGCAAGAGACCCAGTACTTC | CASSWQETQYF
. | once | TRBJ2-1 | TRBV18 | TGTGCCAGCTCACCACGGGGTCATGAGCAGTTCTTC | CASSPRGHEQFF
. | . | TRBJ1-4 | TRBV10-2 | TGCGCCAGCAGCGGGCCTAATGAAAAACTGTTTTTT | CASSGPNEKLFF
TRBD1 | . | TRBJ1-2 | TRBV19 | TGTGCCAGTAGTCCGAGGGCCGCCTCCGGGACAGCTACCTATGGCTACACCTTC | CASSPRAASGTATYGYTF
. | . | TRBJ2-3 | TRBV4-3 | TGCGCCAGCAGCCAGGAACCCCGTCTGGGGGCAGATACGCAGTATTTT | CASSQEPRLGADTQYF
TRBD1 | . | TRBJ2-7 | TRBV12-3/TRBV12-4 | TGTGCCAGCAGCCCGTACAGGGGTTTCGAGCAGTACTTC | CASSPYRGFEQYF
TRBD1 | . | TRBJ2-7 | TRBV29-1 | TGCAGCATACCGGACAGGGGGCGGAACGAGCAGTACTTC | CSIPDRGRNEQYF
TRBD2 | . | TRBJ2-2 | TRBV5-1 | TGCGCCAGCAGCTTGGTCGGAACGGGGGGGCTTCTCGCCGGGGAGCTGTTTTTT | CASSLVGTGGLLAGELFF
. | . | TRBJ1-2 | TRBV19 | TGTGCCAGTAGTATATCACGGCGGAACCTTAACTATGGCTACACCTTC | CASSISRRNLNYGYTF
TRBD2 | . | TRBJ2-7 | TRBV7-9 | TGTGCCAGCAGCTTAGCAGGTAGCGGGAGCTCCTACGAGCAGTACTTC | CASSLAGSGSSYEQYF
. | . | TRBJ2-2 | TRBV2 | TGTGCCAGCAGTGAAGAAACCGGGGAGCTGTTTTTT | CASSEETGELFF
. | . | TRBJ2-1 | TRBV12-5 | TGTGCTAGTGGTTTGGAGTCCGATGAGCAGTTCTTC | CASGLESDEQFF
. | . | TRBJ1-1 | TRBV4-3 | TGCGCCAGCAGCCAAGATCGTCCCACAGGTGGGGACACTGAAGCTTTCTTT | CASSQDRPTGGDTEAFF
TRBD1 | . | TRBJ1-2 | TRBV4-1 | TGCGCCAGCAGCCCCCGGACAGGGGGTAACTATGGCTACACCTTC | CASSPRTGGNYGYTF
. | . | TRBJ2-2 | TRBV6-5 | TGTGCCAGCAGTTACTCACAAGGCGGGGAGCTGTTTTTT | CASSYSQGGELFF
TRBD1 | . | TRBJ2-3 | TRBV7-2 | TGTGCCAGCAGCTCCCCGGGACAGGGGTATTCAGATACGCAGTATTTT | CASSSPGQGYSDTQYF
. | . | TRBJ2-7 | TRBV6-2/TRBV6-3 | TGTGCCAGCAGCACCGGGGCCCTTTACTACGAGCAGTACTTC | CASSTGALYYEQYF
TRBD2 | . | TRBJ2-1 | TRBV29-1 | TGCAGCGTTGCGACTAGCCAAGGGATACGGGAGCAGTTCTTC | CSVATSQGIREQFF
TRBD1 | . | TRBJ1-1 | TRBV2 | TGTGCCAGCAACGGACAGGGAAGGAGGAACACTGAAGCTTTCTTT | CASNGQGRRNTEAFF
. | . | TRBJ2-2 | TRBV11-2 | TGTGCCAGCAGCCGGGACGCCCGGGGAACCGGGGAGCTGTTTTTT | CASSRDARGTGELFF
TRBD1 | . | TRBJ1-1 | TRBV3-1/TRBV3-2 | TGTGCCAGCAGAGGAGGTCAGGGGGCGAGGGCTTTCTTT | CASRGGQGARAFF
TRBD1 | . | TRBJ2-1 | TRBV4-1 | TGCGCCAGCAGCCAAGAACAGGGGCTGGTCAATGAGCAGTTCTTC | CASSQEQGLVNEQFF
. | . | TRBJ1-1 | TRBV3-1/TRBV3-2 | TGTGCCAGCAGCCAAGGGGGTGGAAACACTGAAGCTTTCTTT | CASSQGGGNTEAFF
TRBD1 | . | TRBJ1-6 | TRBV5-4 | TGTGCCAGCAGCTTGTCCCCGGGACAGGGGTCCCCCCTCCACTTT | CASSLSPGQGSPLHF
TRBD1 | . | TRBJ1-6 | TRBV18 | TGTGCCAGCTCGCCGTTCGTTGACAGGGGAAATTCACCCCTCCACTTT | CASSPFVDRGNSPLHF
TRBD1 | . | TRBJ2-7 | TRBV7-8 | TGTGCCAGCAGCTTAGCGGACAGGGTGGACGAGCAGTACTTC | CASSLADRVDEQYF
. | once | TRBJ2-2 | TRBV9 | TGTGCCAGCAGCGTAGATTCAGGGGTCACCGGGGAGCTGTTTTTT | CASSVDSGVTGELFF
TRBD1 | . | TRBJ1-2 | TRBV19 | TGTGCCAGTAGTGTATACCGGGACAGGGAGTCTGGCTACACCTTC | CASSVYRDRESGYTF
. | . | TRBJ1-1 | TRBV4-3 | TGCGCCAGCAGCCAAGATCGTAGCACCGTGGGCACTGAAGCTTTCTTT | CASSQDRSTVGTEAFF
TRBD2 | . | TRBJ2-1 | TRBV2 | TGTGCCAGCAGTGAATGGTCGACCGGGACTAGCGGGAGGGCCAATGAGCAGTTCTTC | CASSEWSTGTSGRANEQFF
TRBD2 | . | TRBJ2-3 | TRBV14 | TGTGCCAGCAGGATTGGGACTAGTGGGACAGATACGCAGTATTTT | CASRIGTSGTDTQYF
. | . | TRBJ1-2 | TRBV30 | TGTGCCTGGAGTGCCTGGGGACACCAAGCTAACTATGGCTACACCTTC | CAWSAWGHQANYGYTF
TRBD1 | . | TRBJ1-2 | TRBV16 | TGTGCCAGCAGCCTCTCCCCCGGGACAGGGGTCGGCTACACCTTC | CASSLSPGTGVGYTF
. | . | TRBJ2-5 | TRBV4-3 | TGCGCCAGCAGCCAAGAAACTGGGCAGGTAGGGGGGACCCAGTACTTC | CASSQETGQVGGTQYF
. | . | TRBJ1-5 | TRBV19 | TGTGCCAGTAGTATCGGTCCCTCCAGGGGATTTAGCAATCAGCCCCAGCATTTT | CASSIGPSRGFSNQPQHF